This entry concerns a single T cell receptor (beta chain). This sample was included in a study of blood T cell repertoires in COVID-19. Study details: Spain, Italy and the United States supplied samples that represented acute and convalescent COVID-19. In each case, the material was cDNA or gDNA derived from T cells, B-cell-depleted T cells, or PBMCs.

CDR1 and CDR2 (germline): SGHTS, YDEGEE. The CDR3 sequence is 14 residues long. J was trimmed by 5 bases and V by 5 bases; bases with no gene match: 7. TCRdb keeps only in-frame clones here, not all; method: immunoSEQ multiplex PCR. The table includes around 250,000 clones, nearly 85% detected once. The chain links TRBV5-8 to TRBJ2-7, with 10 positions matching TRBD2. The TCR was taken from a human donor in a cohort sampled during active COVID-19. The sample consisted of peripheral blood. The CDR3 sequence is CASRRAGGPDEQYF. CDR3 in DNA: TGTGCCAGCAGGAGAGCGGGAGGGCCGGACGAGCAGTACTTC.